This T cell receptor (beta chain) is drawn from a study of cytomegalovirus exposure and HLA in healthy donors. The PCR employed 60 Vbeta primers together with 13 Jbeta primers. This table comes from immunoSEQ multiplex PCR, and its TCRdb copy is limited to in-frame clones, with some not included. Seen here are about 130,000 clones, approximately 80% observed once, and the top ten hold roughly 2%. Germline lookup yields CDR1 SQVTM and CDR2 ANQGSEA. The CDR3 contains 13 residues. Deletions cut 4 bases from V and 2 bases from J, with 9 bases between. The receptor was isolated from a man aged 30 to 39 in good health and CMV-seronegative. Material: PBMCs. V is TRBV29-1 and J is TRBJ1-5; D is undetermined. The CDR3 coding sequence is TGCAGCGTTGTTACAGCAGGCAATCAGCCCCAGCATTTT. It yields the protein CSVVTAGNQPQHF.